Listed below are T cell receptor beta chains from one sample, sequenced in a study of T-cell memory formation after mild COVID-19. Each CDR3 protein gets one entry after TCRdb re-called the 5' RACE reads with MiXCR. The table shows 400,000 to 500,000 distinct CDR3 sequences, with roughly 20% occurring only once. Sequenced: PBMCs or a T cell subset sorted from them (not recorded which). The source is an adult woman who had mild COVID-19 (a few samples of this study predate the infection). Cell type and time point are not known. The CDR3 runs from the conserved cysteine through the conserved F or W. D genes are given only for firm matches. Clone size is not always given. Where it is, it says once, few, many or a class for expanded clones.

j_call: TRBJ2-5; clone_size: NA; v_call: TRBV12-3/TRBV12-4; d_call: TRBD2; cdr3_aa: CASSLEAGGRETQYF; cdr3_nt: TGTGCCAGCAGTTTAGAAGCGGGGGGGCGGGAGACCCAGTACTTC
j_call: TRBJ2-6; clone_size: few; v_call: TRBV5-1; d_call: TRBD1; cdr3_aa: CASSPTGAGSGANVLTF; cdr3_nt: TGCGCCAGCAGTCCGACAGGGGCCGGCTCTGGGGCCAACGTCCTGACTTTC
j_call: TRBJ2-7; clone_size: once; v_call: TRBV4-2; d_call: TRBD1; cdr3_aa: CASSQAPGQDNYEQYF; cdr3_nt: TGTGCCAGCAGCCAAGCTCCGGGACAGGATAACTACGAGCAGTACTTC
j_call: TRBJ2-6; clone_size: NA; v_call: TRBV7-6; d_call: NA; cdr3_aa: CASRRPGANVLTF; cdr3_nt: TGTGCCAGCAGGAGACCTGGGGCCAACGTCCTGACTTTC
j_call: TRBJ1-1; clone_size: few; v_call: TRBV7-2; d_call: TRBD1; cdr3_aa: CASSAGTGPEAFF; cdr3_nt: TGTGCCAGCAGCGCGGGGACAGGGCCTGAAGCTTTCTTT
j_call: TRBJ2-1; clone_size: few; v_call: TRBV4-1; d_call: TRBD2; cdr3_aa: CASSHRGGLINEQFF; cdr3_nt: TGCGCCAGCAGCCATCGGGGGGGCCTTATCAATGAGCAGTTCTTC
j_call: TRBJ1-4; clone_size: few; v_call: TRBV5-1; d_call: TRBD1; cdr3_aa: CASSRDSDNEKLFF; cdr3_nt: TGCGCCAGCAGCCGGGACAGCGATAATGAAAAACTGTTTTTT
j_call: TRBJ2-7; clone_size: few; v_call: TRBV19; d_call: TRBD2; cdr3_aa: CASSHSGTYEQYF; cdr3_nt: TGTGCCAGTAGTCATAGCGGGACCTACGAGCAGTACTTC
j_call: TRBJ2-1; clone_size: few; v_call: TRBV4-2; d_call: NA; cdr3_aa: CASSQDLAAYNEQFF; cdr3_nt: TGTGCCAGCAGCCAAGATCTGGCGGCCTACAATGAGCAGTTCTTC
j_call: TRBJ2-7; clone_size: NA; v_call: TRBV5-5; d_call: TRBD2; cdr3_aa: CASRAGSNYEQYF; cdr3_nt: TGTGCCAGCAGAGCGGGGTCAAACTACGAGCAGTACTTC
j_call: TRBJ2-5; clone_size: NA; v_call: TRBV27; d_call: NA; cdr3_aa: CASSSPDRSHLQETQYF; cdr3_nt: TGTGCCAGCAGTTCCCCAGACAGGTCCCATCTCCAAGAGACCCAGTACTTC
j_call: TRBJ1-1; clone_size: NA; v_call: TRBV20-1; d_call: TRBD1; cdr3_aa: CSARGLGGDTEAFF; cdr3_nt: TGCAGTGCTAGAGGTCTAGGGGGCGACACTGAAGCTTTCTTT
j_call: TRBJ1-2; clone_size: many; v_call: TRBV6-4; d_call: NA; cdr3_aa: CASSAGHPGRGGYTF; cdr3_nt: TGTGCCAGCAGTGCCGGGCACCCCGGTAGGGGTGGCTACACCTTC
j_call: TRBJ1-2; clone_size: few; v_call: TRBV27; d_call: TRBD1; cdr3_aa: CASSLGSAGGSLYGYTF; cdr3_nt: TGTGCCAGCAGTTTAGGTTCCGCAGGGGGCTCACTCTATGGCTACACCTTC
j_call: TRBJ2-5; clone_size: NA; v_call: TRBV12-3/TRBV12-4; d_call: NA; cdr3_aa: CASSLRGGPETQYF; cdr3_nt: TGTGCCAGCAGCCTCCGCGGGGGCCCTGAGACCCAGTACTTC
j_call: TRBJ1-2; clone_size: NA; v_call: TRBV18; d_call: NA; cdr3_aa: CASSLSQDYGYTF; cdr3_nt: TGTGCCAGCTCACTGTCGCAGGACTATGGCTACACCTTC
j_call: TRBJ2-1; clone_size: NA; v_call: TRBV27; d_call: TRBD1; cdr3_aa: CASSSIGTGVFF; cdr3_nt: TGTGCCAGCAGTTCTATCGGGACAGGGGTATTCTTC
j_call: TRBJ2-1; clone_size: NA; v_call: TRBV5-1; d_call: NA; cdr3_aa: CASSLEISYNEQFF; cdr3_nt: TGCGCCAGCAGCTTGGAGATTTCCTACAATGAGCAGTTCTTC
j_call: TRBJ1-4; clone_size: NA; v_call: TRBV7-2; d_call: NA; cdr3_aa: CASSLDLALNEKLFF; cdr3_nt: TGTGCCAGCAGCTTAGACCTAGCCCTTAATGAAAAACTGTTTTTT